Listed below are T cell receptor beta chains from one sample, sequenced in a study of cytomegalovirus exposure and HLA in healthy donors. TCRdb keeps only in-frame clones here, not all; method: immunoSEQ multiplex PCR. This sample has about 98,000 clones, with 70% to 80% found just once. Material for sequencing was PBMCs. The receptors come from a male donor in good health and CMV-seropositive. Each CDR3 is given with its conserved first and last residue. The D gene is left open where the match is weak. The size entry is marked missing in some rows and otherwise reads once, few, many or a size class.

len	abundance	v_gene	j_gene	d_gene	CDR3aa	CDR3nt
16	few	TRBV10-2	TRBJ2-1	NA	CASSDRGLATYNEQFF	TGCGCCAGCAGTGATCGGGGTCTAGCCACCTACAATGAGCAGTTCTTC
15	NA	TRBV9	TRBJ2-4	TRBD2	CASSASGTSGNIQYF	TGTGCCAGCAGCGCCTCCGGGACTAGCGGAAACATTCAGTACTTC
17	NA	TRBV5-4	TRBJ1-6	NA	CASSPSTGNAAFSPLHF	TGTGCCAGCAGCCCCTCCACAGGGAATGCGGCTTTCTCACCCCTCCACTTT
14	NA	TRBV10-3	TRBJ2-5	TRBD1	CAISPTTGEETQYF	TGTGCCATCAGTCCTACGACAGGGGAAGAGACCCAGTACTTC
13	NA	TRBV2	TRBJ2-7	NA	CASSEWGGTEQYF	TGTGCCAGCAGTGAATGGGGGGGGACAGAGCAGTACTTC
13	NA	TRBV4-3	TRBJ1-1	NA	CASSQARGTEAFF	TGCGCCAGCAGCCAGGCCAGGGGAACTGAAGCTTTCTTT
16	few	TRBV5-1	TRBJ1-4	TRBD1	CASSSSGQATNEKLFF	TGCGCCAGCAGCTCTTCGGGACAGGCAACTAATGAAAAACTGTTTTTT
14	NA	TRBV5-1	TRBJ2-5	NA	CASSSSAGGETQYF	TGCGCCAGCAGCTCCTCGGCGGGTGGGGAGACCCAGTACTTC
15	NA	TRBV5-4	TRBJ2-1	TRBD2	CASSGRTSGGTEQFF	TGTGCCAGCAGCGGAAGGACTAGCGGTGGGACTGAGCAGTTCTTC
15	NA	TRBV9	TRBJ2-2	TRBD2	CASSVGTSGTGELFF	TGTGCCAGCAGCGTCGGGACTAGCGGTACCGGGGAGCTGTTTTTT
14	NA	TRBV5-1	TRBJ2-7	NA	CASSLQRSSYEQYF	TGCGCCAGCAGCCTACAAAGGAGCTCCTACGAGCAGTACTTC
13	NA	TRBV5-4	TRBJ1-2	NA	CASSFGAYYGYTF	TGTGCCAGCAGCTTTGGAGCTTACTATGGCTACACCTTC
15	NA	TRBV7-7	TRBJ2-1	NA	CASSASRGSYNEQFF	TGTGCCAGCAGCGCATCTCGGGGGAGCTACAATGAGCAGTTCTTC
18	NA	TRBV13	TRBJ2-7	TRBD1	CASSLGVDRNMPSYEQYF	TGTGCCAGCAGCTTAGGGGTGGACAGGAACATGCCCTCCTACGAGCAGTACTTC
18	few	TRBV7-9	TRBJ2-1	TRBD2	CASSLGGRASISYNEQFF	TGTGCCAGCAGCTTAGGCGGGAGGGCCTCTATCTCCTACAATGAGCAGTTCTTC
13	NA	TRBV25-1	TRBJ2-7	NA	CASSVRPFYEQYF	TGTGCCAGCAGTGTGCGGCCATTCTACGAGCAGTACTTC
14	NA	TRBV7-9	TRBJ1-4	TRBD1	CASSQGTANEKLFF	TGTGCCAGCAGTCAGGGGACAGCTAATGAAAAACTGTTTTTT
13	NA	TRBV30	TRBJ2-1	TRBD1	CAWDRGLVNEQFF	TGTGCCTGGGACAGGGGGTTAGTAAATGAGCAGTTCTTC
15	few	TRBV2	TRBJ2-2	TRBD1	CASSVEGGIGGELFF	TGTGCCAGCAGTGTGGAAGGGGGCATCGGCGGGGAGCTGTTTTTT
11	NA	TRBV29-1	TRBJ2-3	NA	CSVSHFDTQYF	TGCAGCGTTTCCCACTTTGATACGCAGTATTTT
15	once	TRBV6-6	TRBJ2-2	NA	CASTPLTGVLRELFF	TGTGCCAGCACTCCATTAACGGGAGTTTTGCGGGAGCTGTTTTTT
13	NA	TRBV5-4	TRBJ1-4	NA	CASSLVGDEKLFF	TGTGCCAGCAGCTTGGTAGGGGATGAAAAACTGTTTTTT
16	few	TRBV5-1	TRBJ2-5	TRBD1	CASSWGGTGHQETQYF	TGCGCCAGCAGCTGGGGGGGGACAGGGCACCAAGAGACCCAGTACTTC
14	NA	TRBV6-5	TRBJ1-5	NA	CASSPSSPPQPQHF	TGTGCCAGCAGTCCGAGTTCCCCCCCTCAGCCCCAGCATTTT
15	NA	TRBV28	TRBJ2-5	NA	CASSLIGTIQETQYF	TGTGCCAGCAGTTTAATAGGAACTATTCAAGAGACCCAGTACTTC
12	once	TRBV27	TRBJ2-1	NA	CASSTPGQIQFF	TGTGCCAGCAGTACCCCCGGACAGATTCAGTTCTTC
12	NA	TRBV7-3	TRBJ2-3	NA	CASSLYTDTQYF	TGTGCCAGCAGCTTATACACAGATACGCAGTATTTT
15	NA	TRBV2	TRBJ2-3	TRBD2	CASSMREAGSDTQYF	TGTGCCAGCTCAATGCGGGAGGCAGGGTCAGATACGCAGTATTTT
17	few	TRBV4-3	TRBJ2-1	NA	CASSQEQSGAPYNEQFF	TGCGCCAGCAGCCAAGAGCAAAGCGGAGCCCCCTACAATGAGCAGTTCTTC
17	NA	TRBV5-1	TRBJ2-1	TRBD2	CASSLASSGRAVDEQFF	TGCGCCAGCAGCTTGGCCTCTAGCGGGAGGGCCGTCGATGAGCAGTTCTTC
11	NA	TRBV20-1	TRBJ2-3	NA	CSASGLDTQYF	TGCAGTGCGAGCGGCTTGGATACGCAGTATTTT
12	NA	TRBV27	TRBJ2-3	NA	CASSPPGVTQYF	TGTGCCAGCAGTCCCCCCGGGGTTACGCAGTATTTT
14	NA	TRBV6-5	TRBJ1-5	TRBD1	CASSRQGKGEPQHF	TGTGCCAGCAGCAGACAGGGGAAGGGAGAGCCCCAGCATTTT
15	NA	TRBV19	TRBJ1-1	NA	CASSIRAGQNTEAFF	TGTGCCAGTAGTATACGTGCAGGGCAGAACACTGAAGCTTTCTTT
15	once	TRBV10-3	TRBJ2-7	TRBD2	CAISPGLAGGYEQYF	TGTGCCATCTCCCCCGGCCTAGCGGGAGGATACGAGCAGTACTTC
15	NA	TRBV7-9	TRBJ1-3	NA	CASSFSGNSGNTIYF	TGTGCCAGCAGCTTCTCAGGGAACTCTGGAAACACCATATATTTT
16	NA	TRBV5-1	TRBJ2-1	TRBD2	CASSILAGGSYNEQFF	TGCGCCAGCAGCATTTTAGCGGGGGGCTCCTACAATGAGCAGTTCTTC
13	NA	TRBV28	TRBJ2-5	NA	CATKRANGETQYF	TGTGCCACCAAGCGGGCCAATGGAGAGACCCAGTACTTC
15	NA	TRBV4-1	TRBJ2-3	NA	CASSQAGSWIDTQYF	TGCGCCAGCAGCCAAGCGGGGAGTTGGATAGATACGCAGTATTTT
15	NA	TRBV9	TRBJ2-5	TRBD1	CASSPDRGQGGTQYF	TGTGCCAGCAGCCCGGACAGGGGGCAGGGGGGGACCCAGTACTTC
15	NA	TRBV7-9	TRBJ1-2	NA	CASSLGGGRSNGYTF	TGTGCCAGCAGCTTAGGGGGGGGCAGGTCGAACGGCTACACCTTC
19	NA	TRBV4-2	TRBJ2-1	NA	CASSQDPLGSALSDNEQFF	TGTGCCAGTAGCCAAGATCCCCTGGGTAGCGCACTTTCCGACAATGAGCAGTTCTTC
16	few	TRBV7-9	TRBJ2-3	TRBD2	CSSSSSSGRVTDTQYF	TGTTCCAGCAGCTCCTCTAGCGGGAGGGTGACAGATACGCAGTATTTT
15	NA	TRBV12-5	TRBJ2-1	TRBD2	CASAPTSGLYNEQFF	TGTGCTAGTGCCCCGACTAGCGGCCTCTACAATGAGCAGTTCTTC
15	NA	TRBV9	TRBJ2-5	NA	CASSGGTPTRETQYF	TGTGCCAGCAGCGGAGGGACACCCACTCGGGAGACCCAGTACTTC
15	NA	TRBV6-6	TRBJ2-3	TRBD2	CASSLPSSGRDTQYF	TGTGCCAGCAGCCTGCCTAGTAGCGGGAGAGATACGCAGTATTTT
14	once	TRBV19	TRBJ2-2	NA	CASSRVRATGELFF	TGTGCCAGTAGTAGGGTCAGGGCCACCGGGGAGCTGTTTTTT
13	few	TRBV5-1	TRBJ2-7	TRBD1	CASSRGQTYEQYF	TGCGCCAGCAGCAGGGGACAGACCTACGAGCAGTACTTC
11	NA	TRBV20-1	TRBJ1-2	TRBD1	CSADREAGYTF	TGCAGTGCTGACAGGGAGGCTGGCTACACCTTC
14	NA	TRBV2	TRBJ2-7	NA	CASRFGTSSYEQYF	TGTGCCAGCAGATTCGGGACATCGTCCTACGAGCAGTACTTC
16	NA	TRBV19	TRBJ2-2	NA	CASTNLRGRGTGELFF	TGTGCCAGCACGAACCTCAGGGGACGAGGCACCGGGGAGCTGTTTTTT
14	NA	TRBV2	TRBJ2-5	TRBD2	CASSGTSGQETQYF	TGTGCCAGCAGTGGGACTAGCGGCCAAGAGACCCAGTACTTC
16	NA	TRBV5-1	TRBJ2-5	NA	CASSWGTGTFQETQYF	TGCGCCAGCAGCTGGGGTACAGGGACATTCCAAGAGACCCAGTACTTC
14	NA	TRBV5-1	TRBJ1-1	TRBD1	CASSLGSGGTEAFF	TGCGCCAGCAGCTTGGGTTCAGGGGGCACTGAAGCTTTCTTT
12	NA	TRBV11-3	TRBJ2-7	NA	CASSHSYYEQYF	TGTGCCAGCAGCCATTCCTACTACGAGCAGTACTTC
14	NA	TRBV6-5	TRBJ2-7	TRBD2	CASQRLAGIYEQYF	TGTGCCAGCCAAAGGCTAGCGGGGATCTACGAGCAGTACTTC
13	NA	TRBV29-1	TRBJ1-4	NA	CSVLADGNEKLFF	TGCAGCGTCCTCGCCGACGGGAATGAAAAACTGTTTTTT
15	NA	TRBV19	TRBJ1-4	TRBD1	CASRPRGLTNEKLFF	TGTGCCAGCAGACCCAGGGGGTTAACTAATGAAAAACTGTTTTTT
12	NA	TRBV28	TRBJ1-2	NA	CASSNRGWGYTF	TGTGCCAGCAGCAATAGAGGGTGGGGCTACACCTTC